This T cell receptor beta chain came from a study of immune evolution from preneoplasia to lung adenocarcinoma. TCRdb's table, derived via immunoSEQ multiplex PCR, lists solely in-frame clones and lacks some. The sample lists about 4,300 clones, approximately 69% occurring once. Between the trimmed V and J ends, which lost 4 bases and 6 bases, there was a span of 7 bases. Germline lookup yields CDR1 SGHVS and CDR2 FQNEAQ. The CDR3 length is 12 residues. This sequence was found in a person between 55 and 80 years old with lung adenocarcinoma. Sequences were obtained from FFPE adjacent normal lung tissue. The chain carries TRBV7-8 and TRBJ2-4; D gene uncertain. The chain's CDR3 is CASSSLSNIQYF. The CDR3 DNA follows: TGTGCCAGCAGCTCACTTTCAAACATTCAGTACTTC.